The TCR beta chain described here comes from a study of cytomegalovirus exposure and HLA in healthy donors. On the study more broadly: For the roughly 390 genotyped donors, about 79% fell within the Caucasian-associated ancestry cluster. Study results and caveats: In a later analysis, V- and J-gene trimming of beta chains associated with a DCLRE1C missense variant, replicated independently.

About this clone itself: Its antigen is undetermined.

Amplification used 60 Vbeta primers and 13 Jbeta primers. The protocol was immunoSEQ multiplex PCR, while the TCRdb copy is restricted to in-frame clones and leaves out a portion. There are 63,000 or so clones in the sample; about 70% occur only once, and 20% to 25% lies in the top ten. The trim removed 0 bases at V and 4 bases at J, leaving 1 base unmatched. Germline loops: CDR1 GTSNPN, CDR2 SVGIG (reference sequence). This CDR3 comprises 13 residues. The sample comprised PBMCs. V gene TRBV30 combines with J gene TRBJ1-1; 8 bases align to TRBD1. The clonotype was recovered from a woman in her 30s in good health and CMV-seropositive. The CDR3, as DNA: TGTGCCTGGAGTGTGGGGACAGGCACTGAAGCTTTCTTT. Amino acids: CAWSVGTGTEAFF.